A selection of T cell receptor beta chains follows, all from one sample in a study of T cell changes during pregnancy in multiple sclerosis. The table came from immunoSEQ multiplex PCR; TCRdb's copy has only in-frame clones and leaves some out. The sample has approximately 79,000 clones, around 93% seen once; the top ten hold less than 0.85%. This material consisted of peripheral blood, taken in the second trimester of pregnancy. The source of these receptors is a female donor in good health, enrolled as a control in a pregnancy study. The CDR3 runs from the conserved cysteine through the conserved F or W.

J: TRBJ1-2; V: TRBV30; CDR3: CAWSSNYGYTF
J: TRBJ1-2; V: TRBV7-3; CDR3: CASSSTRGGYTF
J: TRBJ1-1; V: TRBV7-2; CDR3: CASSLSTGINTEAFF
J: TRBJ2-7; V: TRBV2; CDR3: CASRGVTSADTYEQYF
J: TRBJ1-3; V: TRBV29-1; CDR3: CSVDIGAGRNTIYF
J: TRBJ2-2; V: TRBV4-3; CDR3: CASSQGTGVGELFF
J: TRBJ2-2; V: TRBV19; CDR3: CASIRGKELFF
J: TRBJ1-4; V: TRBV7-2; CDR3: CASSLSGTDTVELFF
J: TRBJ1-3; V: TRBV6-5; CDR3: CASSEGPFSGNTIYF
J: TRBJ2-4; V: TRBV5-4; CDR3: CASSPTGPAKNIQYF
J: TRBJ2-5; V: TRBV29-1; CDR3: CSVEGVGGRETQYF